This T cell receptor beta chain stems from a study of T cell repertoires in cytomegalovirus infection. Study as a whole: Indications of both CMV infection and matching HLA type were provided by public TCR beta signatures.

General observations from the study: Cumulative frequency of public TCR beta families picked out carriers of CMV plus the relevant HLA. The response measured ex vivo was dominated by TCR beta clonotypes (HLA-C-restricted and CMV-specific).

TCRdb independently ran MiXCR on the reads; one entry per CDR3 protein. The data contain 200,000 to 300,000 distinct CDR3 sequences, roughly an eighth of them seen just once; the ten biggest clones take up around 8.1%. Germline CDR1 ENHRY, CDR2 SYGVKD. This CDR3 contains 16 residues. The V gene lost 5 bases and the J gene lost 5 bases, with 22 bases spanning the gap. This clonotype was detected a few times. The antigen is unknown. This TCR came from a human donor in good health (CMV status not recorded). Some clones in this sample may be carry-over from other donors' samples. The chain carries TRBV10-3 and TRBJ2-7, with D maybe TRBD1 (6 bases). Material: PBMCs. Written as DNA, the CDR3 is TGTGCCATCAGTCTGGGCCCCGGGACAAAAGGACACGAGCAGTACTTC. As protein: CAISLGPGTKGHEQYF.